This TCR beta chain was documented in a study of cytotoxic CD8 clonotypes in ibrutinib-treated CLL. On the study more broadly: Outcomes included some 24 partial and 2 complete responses; after median about 5.5 years, roughly 14 stayed remitted and about twelve progressed. Study-level findings and limits: A difference in sampling times existed between sustained-remission and progressing patients.

The repertoire was sequenced with immunoSEQ multiplex PCR; TCRdb's copy has only in-frame clones and lacks some. The sample has around 41,000 clones; roughly 72% are singletons. With regard to this clone: The antigen is not known.

V lost 6 bases to trimming and J lost 1 base, with 13 bases between them. Germline V CDR1 and CDR2: MGHDK, SYGVNS. The CDR3 totals 15 residues. The sequence came from a human donor with chronic lymphocytic leukemia. The rearrangement links TRBV25-1 to TRBJ2-1, with D tentatively TRBD1 (6 bases). Source: PBMCs, taken at disease progression, from a patient treated with ibrutinib. The chain's CDR3 is CASSYRVRSYNEQFF. Written as DNA, the CDR3 is TGTGCCAGCAGCTACAGGGTAAGGTCCTACAATGAGCAGTTCTTC.